The source of this TCR beta chain is a study of cytomegalovirus exposure and HLA in healthy donors. V was pared by 5 bases and J by 6 bases, with 14 bases between. Germline V gene sequence: CDR1 SGHVS, CDR2 FQNEAQ. This CDR3 has 13 amino acids. Primers for the PCR totalled 60 Vbeta and 13 Jbeta. The protocol was immunoSEQ multiplex PCR, while the TCRdb copy is restricted to in-frame clones and leaves out a portion. The sample yields about 100,000 clones, around 57% seen once. Whether this donor was CMV seropositive was not recorded. This TCR was sampled from a human donor in good health. Material: PBMCs. The chain combines TRBV7-8 with TRBJ2-7, with TRBD1 as a possible D gene (6 bases). CDR3 nucleotide sequence: TGTGCCAGCAGCCTCCACAGGGAAGGCGAGCAGTACTTC. Its translation: CASSLHREGEQYF.